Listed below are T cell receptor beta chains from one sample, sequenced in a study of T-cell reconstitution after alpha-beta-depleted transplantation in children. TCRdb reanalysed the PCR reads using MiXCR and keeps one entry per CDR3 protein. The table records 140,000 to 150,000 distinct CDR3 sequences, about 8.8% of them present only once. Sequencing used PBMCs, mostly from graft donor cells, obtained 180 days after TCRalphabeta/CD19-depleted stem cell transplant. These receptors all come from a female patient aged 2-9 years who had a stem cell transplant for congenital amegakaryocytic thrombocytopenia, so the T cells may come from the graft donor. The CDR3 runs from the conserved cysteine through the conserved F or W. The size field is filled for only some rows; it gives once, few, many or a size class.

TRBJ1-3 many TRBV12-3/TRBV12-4 CASTINSGNTIYF
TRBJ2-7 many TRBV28 CASSSHSRDMFGEQYF
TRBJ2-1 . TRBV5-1 CASSLRGGPGVGQFF
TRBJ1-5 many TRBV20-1 CSAGSPKRPQHF
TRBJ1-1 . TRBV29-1 CSGHRAFDTEAFF
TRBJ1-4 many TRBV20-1 CSARSGFNEKLFF
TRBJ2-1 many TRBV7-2 CASVSGSYNEQFF
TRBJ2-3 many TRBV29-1 CSVDLSGRRDTQYF
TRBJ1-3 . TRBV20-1 CSTRGAGNTIYF
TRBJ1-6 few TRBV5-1 CASRNGVAGSPLHF
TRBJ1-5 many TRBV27 CASSIRQSNQPQHF
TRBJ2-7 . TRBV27 CASSPYRAGGPSEQYF
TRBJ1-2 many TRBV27 CAIDRGHRGYTF
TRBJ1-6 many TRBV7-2 CASSRWGGVNSPLHF
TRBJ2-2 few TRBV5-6 CASSLRASSGSWTGELFF
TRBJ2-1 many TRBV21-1 CASSKESEQFF
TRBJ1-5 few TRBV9 CASSPHGGNQPQHF